This T cell receptor (beta chain) appears in the sequencing data of a study of Graves' ophthalmopathy and Graves' hyperthyroidism. Study information: The study drew peripheral blood at initial diagnosis, before any treatment.

The CDR3 loop spans 15 amino acids. Trimming took 4 bases from V and 2 from J, leaving 14 bases between them. The germline V gene encodes CDR1 DFQATT and CDR2 SNEGSKA (reference sequence). This clonotype appeared a single time. Hyperthyroidism was classified as stable if no ophthalmopathy occurred within 18 months of follow-up. Each hyperthyroidism patient was newly diagnosed, with under 2 months' duration, and aged 18 to 65. It was from more than 9 ml of fresh peripheral blood that the PBMCs came. RNA transcripts were the source from which TCR beta CDR3 regions were amplified. After a first-round RT-PCR with HTBI primers, a second-round multiplex PCR was run. MiXCR was run by TCRdb on the multiplex PCR reads, yielding one entry per CDR3 protein. The repertoire holds under 800,000 distinct CDR3 sequences, with approximately 22% as singletons.

This rearrangement joins TRBV20-1 to TRBJ2-2, with a weak D call TRBD2 (6 bases). This clonotype was obtained from a woman aged 18 to 35 with stable Graves' hyperthyroidism. Some clones in this sample may be carry-over from other donors' samples. Specimen: peripheral blood. CDR3 amino acids: CSATSGSYNTGELFF. CDR3 nucleotides: TGCAGTGCTACGTCCGGGAGTTACAACACCGGGGAGCTGTTTTTT.